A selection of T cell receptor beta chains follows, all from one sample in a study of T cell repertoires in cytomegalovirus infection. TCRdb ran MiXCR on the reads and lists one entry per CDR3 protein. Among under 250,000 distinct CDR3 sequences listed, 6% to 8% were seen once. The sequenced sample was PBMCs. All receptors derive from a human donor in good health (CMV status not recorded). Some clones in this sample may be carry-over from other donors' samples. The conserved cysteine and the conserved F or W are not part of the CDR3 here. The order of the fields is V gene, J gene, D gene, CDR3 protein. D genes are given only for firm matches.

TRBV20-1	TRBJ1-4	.	SAVAGMAGPPTNEKLF
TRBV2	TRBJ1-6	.	ASEVYNSPLH
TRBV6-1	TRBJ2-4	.	ASSDRLKTGNIQY
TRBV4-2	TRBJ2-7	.	ASSPAQSGSSYEQY
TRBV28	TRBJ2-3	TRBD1	ASSWAGTGSTDTQY
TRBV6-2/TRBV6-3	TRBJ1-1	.	ASSYYGNTEAF
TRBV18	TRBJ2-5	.	ASSPRPTSDQETQY
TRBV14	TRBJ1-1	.	ASSRGGTEAF
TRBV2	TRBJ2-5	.	ATVGGPYSGETQY
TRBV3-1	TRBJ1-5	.	ASSHLSSQPQH
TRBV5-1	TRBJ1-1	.	ASSLGRPLNTEAF
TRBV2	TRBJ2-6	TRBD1	ASKEHRGSSGANVLT
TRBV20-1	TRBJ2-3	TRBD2	SARAAGGAGTDTQY
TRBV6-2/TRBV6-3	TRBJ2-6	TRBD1	ASRPGDRVSGANVLT
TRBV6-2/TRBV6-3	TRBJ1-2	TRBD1	ASWSYLDRTYYGYT
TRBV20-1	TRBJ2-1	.	SASFGENEQF
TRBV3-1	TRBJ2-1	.	ASSQVAGSEQF